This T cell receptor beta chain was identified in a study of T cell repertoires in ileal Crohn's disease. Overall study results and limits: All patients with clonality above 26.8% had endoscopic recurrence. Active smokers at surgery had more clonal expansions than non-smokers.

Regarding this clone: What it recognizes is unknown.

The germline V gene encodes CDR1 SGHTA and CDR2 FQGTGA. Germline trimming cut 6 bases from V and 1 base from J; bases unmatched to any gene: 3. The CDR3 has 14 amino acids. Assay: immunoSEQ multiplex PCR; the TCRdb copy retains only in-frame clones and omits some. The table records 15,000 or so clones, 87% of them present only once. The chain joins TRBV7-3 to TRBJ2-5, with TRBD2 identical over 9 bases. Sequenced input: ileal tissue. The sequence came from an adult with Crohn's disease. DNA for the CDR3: TGTGCCAGCAGGGGGACTAGCACCCAAGAGACCCAGTACTTC. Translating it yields CASRGTSTQETQYF.